This TCR beta chain was captured by sequencing in a study of blood T cell repertoires in COVID-19. Study at large: Both acute and convalescent COVID-19 samples were obtained from the United States, Italy and Spain. T cells, B-cell-depleted T cells, or PBMCs supplied cDNA or gDNA.

Original methodology: Cell counts per sample came from amplifying reference gene primers. Profiling relied on immunoSEQ multiplex PCR, and the TCRdb table lists in-frame clones only, not all of them. V and J calls and clone size are given by that table; D and trimming were obtained from the DNA. This table has around 240,000 clones, 83% appearing once. The germline gives CDR1 ENHRY, CDR2 SYGVKD. J gave up 7 bases and V 0 bases, and 7 bases lay outside the gene matches. This CDR3 is 15 amino acids long. This sequence joins TRBV10-3 and TRBJ1-2, with TRBD1 identical over 8 bases. Sequencing was performed on peripheral blood. This TCR was sampled from a woman aged 45-65 years with acute or convalescent COVID-19. The CDR3 spells CAISESRTGNSGYTF. CDR3 bases: TGTGCCATCAGTGAGTCAAGGACAGGGAACAGTGGCTACACCTTC.